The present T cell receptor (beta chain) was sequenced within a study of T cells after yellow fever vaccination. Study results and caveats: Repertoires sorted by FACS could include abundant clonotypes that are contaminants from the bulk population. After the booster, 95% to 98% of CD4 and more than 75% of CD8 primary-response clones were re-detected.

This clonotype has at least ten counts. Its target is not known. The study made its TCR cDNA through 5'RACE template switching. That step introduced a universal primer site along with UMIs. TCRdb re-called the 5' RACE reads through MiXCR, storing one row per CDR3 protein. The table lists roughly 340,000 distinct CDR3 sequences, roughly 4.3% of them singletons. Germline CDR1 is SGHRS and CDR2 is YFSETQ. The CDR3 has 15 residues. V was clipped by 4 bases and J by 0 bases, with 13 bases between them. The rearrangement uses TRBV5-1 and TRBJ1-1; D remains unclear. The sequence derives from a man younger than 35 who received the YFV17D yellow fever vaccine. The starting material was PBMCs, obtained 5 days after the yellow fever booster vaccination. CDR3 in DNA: TGCGCCAGCAGCGCGACAAAAGGGATGAACACTGAAGCTTTCTTT. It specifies CASSATKGMNTEAFF.